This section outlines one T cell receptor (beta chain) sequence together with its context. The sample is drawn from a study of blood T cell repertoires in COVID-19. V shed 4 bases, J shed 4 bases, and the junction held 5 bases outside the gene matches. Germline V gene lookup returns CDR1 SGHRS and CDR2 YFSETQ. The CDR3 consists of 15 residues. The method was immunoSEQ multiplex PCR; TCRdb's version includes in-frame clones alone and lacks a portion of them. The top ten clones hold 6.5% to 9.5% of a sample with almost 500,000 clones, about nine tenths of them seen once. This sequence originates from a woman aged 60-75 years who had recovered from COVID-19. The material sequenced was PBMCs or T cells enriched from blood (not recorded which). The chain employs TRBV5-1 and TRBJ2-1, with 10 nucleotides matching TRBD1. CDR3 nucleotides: TGCGCCAGCAGCCCGGACAGGGGGATTTACAATGAGCAGTTCTTC. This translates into CASSPDRGIYNEQFF.